The clone carrying this TCR beta chain was seen only a few times. As yet, its antigen is unknown. Every bit of the isolated RNA underwent reverse transcription, so sequencing read expressed TCRB transcripts. Assay used: immunoSEQ multiplex PCR; TCRdb lists only in-frame clones, some missing. The table shows hundreds of thousands of clones, with approximately 14% occurring only once. This sample was included in a study of beta chain features in type 1 diabetes. Study-wide results and limits: The study notes PCR might favor shorter templates equally in patients and controls. Resolution of whether HLA type affects TCRB rearrangement was not achieved here.

Germline loops: CDR1 ENHRY, CDR2 SYGVKD. The CDR3 consists of 13 residues. V lost 11 bases and J lost 1, with 14 bases in between. The sequence came from a man aged 25 to 40 in good health. The sequencing input was central memory CD4+ T cells from blood. The rearrangement uses TRBV10-3 and TRBJ1-1; possibly TRBD1 for D (5 bases). Written as DNA, the CDR3 is TGTGCCGCGAGCCTGGACACGAACACTGAAGCTTTCTTT. Translated: CAASLDTNTEAFF.